The rows below give T cell receptor beta chains drawn from one sample of a study of T cell responses to AZD1222 COVID-19 vaccine. Sequencing was performed with immunoSEQ multiplex PCR; in TCRdb, only in-frame clones are kept and a portion is missing. The sample holds about 130,000 clones, roughly 94% seen once. Sequences were derived from peripheral blood, sampled on day 0 of AZD1222 vaccination. The receptors originated from an adult in good health. CDR3s include the opening cysteine and the closing phenylalanine or tryptophan. Each record gives: D gene, J gene, CDR3 length, clone size, V gene, CDR3 protein, CDR3 DNA. A D gene is named only where the DNA matches it firmly. Part of the rows lack a size; the others show once, few, many or a class for expanded clones.

>-|TRBJ2-7|14|-|TRBV3-1/TRBV3-2
CASSPRWDSYEQYF
TGTGCCAGCAGCCCTCGTTGGGACTCCTACGAGCAGTACTTC
>-|TRBJ1-5|15|-|TRBV4-1
CASSQDGLRSQPQHF
TGCGCCAGCAGCCAAGATGGCCTTAGGAGTCAGCCCCAGCATTTT
>-|TRBJ1-6|16|-|TRBV7-2
CASSQQVTGNGSPLHF
TGTGCCAGCAGCCAACAAGTCACAGGGAATGGTTCACCCCTCCACTTT
>-|TRBJ2-5|16|-|TRBV4-2
CASSQSGGDFGETQYF
TGTGCCAGCAGCCAATCGGGCGGGGACTTCGGGGAGACCCAGTACTTC
>TRBD1|TRBJ1-1|15|-|TRBV7-9
CASSLSGTGVSEAFF
TGTGCCAGCAGCTTAAGTGGGACAGGGGTAAGTGAAGCTTTCTTT
>TRBD2|TRBJ2-2|16|-|TRBV13
CASSNLAVTNTGELFF
TGTGCCAGCAGCAACCTAGCGGTCACGAACACCGGGGAGCTGTTTTTT
>-|TRBJ2-1|13|-|TRBV4-1
CASSPPGVNEQFF
TGCGCCAGCAGCCCTCCCGGGGTGAATGAGCAGTTCTTC
>-|TRBJ2-7|13|-|TRBV29-1
CSVPGLSSYEQYF
TGCAGCGTACCTGGCCTAAGCTCCTACGAGCAGTACTTC
>TRBD1|TRBJ2-1|15|-|TRBV25-1
CASSWPGTGPNEQFF
TGTGCCAGCAGTTGGCCTGGGACAGGGCCGAATGAGCAGTTCTTC
>-|TRBJ2-3|15|-|TRBV10-1
CASSVATQGPDTQYF
TGCGCCAGCAGTGTAGCGACACAGGGACCAGATACGCAGTATTTT
>TRBD2|TRBJ2-3|20|-|TRBV28
CASSSRRVERGGQSTDTQYF
TGTGCCAGCAGTTCCCGCCGAGTGGAGCGGGGGGGTCAAAGCACAGATACGCAGTATTTT
>-|TRBJ2-1|15|once|TRBV10-2
CASRATRSSYNEQFF
TGCGCCAGCAGGGCAACTAGGTCCTCCTACAATGAGCAGTTCTTC
>TRBD2|TRBJ2-7|13|-|TRBV4-2
CASSLGGEGEQYF
TGTGCCAGCAGCCTCGGGGGGGAGGGCGAGCAGTACTTC